This entry features one TCR beta chain sequence. The antigen remains undetermined. The sample originates from a study of T cell repertoires in cytomegalovirus infection. Study details: Epitope selection comprised recently identified HLA-C-restricted CMV epitopes and well-studied HLA-B-restricted CMV epitopes. The public TCR beta signatures pointed to both CMV infection and matching HLA type.

General study results and limits: Of the TCR beta families, the public ones yielded a cumulative frequency that identified carriers of CMV plus the relevant HLA.

TCRdb redid the calling of the reads with MiXCR, one entry per CDR3 protein. The sample lists about 830,000 distinct CDR3 sequences, around a third occurring once. V was cut by 5 bases and J by 0 bases, with 9 bases left in between. The germline gives CDR1 SGHRS, CDR2 YFSETQ. This CDR3 has 14 residues. Source: cultured CD8+ T cells from PBMCs, taken from culture after CMV antigen stimulation. The sequence was collected from a human donor in good health (CMV status not recorded). Some clones in this sample may be carry-over from other donors' samples. V usage is TRBV5-1 and J usage is TRBJ2-1; the D is unclear. The DNA for the CDR3 is TGCGCCAGCAGACCGGAAGACTCCTACAATGAGCAGTTCTTC. Its translation is CASRPEDSYNEQFF.